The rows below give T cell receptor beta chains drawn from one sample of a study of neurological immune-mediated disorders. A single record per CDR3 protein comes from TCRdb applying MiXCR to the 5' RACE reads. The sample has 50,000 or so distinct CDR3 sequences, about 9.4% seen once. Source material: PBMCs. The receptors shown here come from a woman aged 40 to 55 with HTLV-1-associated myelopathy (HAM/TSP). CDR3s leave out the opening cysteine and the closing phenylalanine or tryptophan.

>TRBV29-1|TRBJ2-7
SVGTHYEQY
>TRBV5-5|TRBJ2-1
ASSPSGGSGDEQF
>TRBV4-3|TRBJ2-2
ASSLHGQDPGELF
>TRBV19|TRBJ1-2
ASKGYGYT
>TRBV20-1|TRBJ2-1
SAPRGGEQF
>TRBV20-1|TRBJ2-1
SADLDRPTYNEQF
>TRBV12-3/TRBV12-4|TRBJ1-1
ASNKQGAGDTEAF
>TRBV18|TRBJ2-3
ASSPATGRADTQC
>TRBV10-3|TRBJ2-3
AIGNTDTQY
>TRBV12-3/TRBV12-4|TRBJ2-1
ASTLASTGVDYNEQF
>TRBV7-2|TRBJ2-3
ASSLQRGFTDTQY
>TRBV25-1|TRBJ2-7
ASPSGGHSYEQY
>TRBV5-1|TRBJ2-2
ASSPPQEPTGELF
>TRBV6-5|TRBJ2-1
ASFAGNYNEQF
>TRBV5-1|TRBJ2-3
ASSVSSTDTQY
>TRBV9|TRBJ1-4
ASSVSPNLNEKLF
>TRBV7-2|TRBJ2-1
ASSPGTSGGLGDEQF
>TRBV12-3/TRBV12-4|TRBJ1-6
ASSLKTDDNSPLH
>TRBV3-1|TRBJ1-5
ASSKQGNQPQH
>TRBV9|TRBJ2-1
ASTVNSGANEQF
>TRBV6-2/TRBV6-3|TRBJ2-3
ASSPLAGGPDTQY
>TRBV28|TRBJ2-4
ASSLLAKNIQY
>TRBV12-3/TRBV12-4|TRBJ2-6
ASSFGTGYDTGANVLT
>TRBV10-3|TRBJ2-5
AISQGQGKY
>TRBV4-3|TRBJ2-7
ASSPRPTGGSRYEQY
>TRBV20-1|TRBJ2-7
SLRQGANEQY
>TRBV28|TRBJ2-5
ASRTPGTGPQETQY
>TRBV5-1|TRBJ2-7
ASSLNNYEQY
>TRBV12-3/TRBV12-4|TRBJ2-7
ASSPSGGHEQY
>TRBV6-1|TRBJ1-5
ASRGQGIWRDKKTLYSNQPQH
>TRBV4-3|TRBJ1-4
ASSQDPRGRSTNEKLF
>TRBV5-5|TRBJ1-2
ASSMGEGGVPHGYT